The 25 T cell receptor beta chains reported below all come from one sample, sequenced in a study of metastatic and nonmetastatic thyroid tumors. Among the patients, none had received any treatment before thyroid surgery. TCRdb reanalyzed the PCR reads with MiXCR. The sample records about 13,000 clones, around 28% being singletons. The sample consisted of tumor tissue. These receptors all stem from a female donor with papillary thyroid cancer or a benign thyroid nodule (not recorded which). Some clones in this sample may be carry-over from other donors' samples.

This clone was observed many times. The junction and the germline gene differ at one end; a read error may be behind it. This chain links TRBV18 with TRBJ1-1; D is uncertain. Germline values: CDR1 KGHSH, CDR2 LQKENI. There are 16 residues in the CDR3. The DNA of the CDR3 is TGTGCCAGCTCACCACCGGGTTTGGGCTCGAACACTAAAGCTTTCTTT. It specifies CASSPPGLGSNTKAFF.

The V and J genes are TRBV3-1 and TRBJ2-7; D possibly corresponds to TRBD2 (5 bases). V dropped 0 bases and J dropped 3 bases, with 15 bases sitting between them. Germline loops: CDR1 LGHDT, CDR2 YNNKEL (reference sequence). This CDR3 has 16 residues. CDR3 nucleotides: TGTGCCAGCAGCCAAGATACAGCGGCAACCGTCTACGAGCAGTACTTC. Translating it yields CASSQDTAATVYEQYF.

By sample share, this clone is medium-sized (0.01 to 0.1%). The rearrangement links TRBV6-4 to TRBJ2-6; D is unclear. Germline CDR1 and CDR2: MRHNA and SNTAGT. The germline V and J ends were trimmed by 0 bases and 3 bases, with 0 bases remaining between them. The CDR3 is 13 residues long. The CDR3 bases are TGTGCCAGCAGTGACTCTGGGGCCAACGTCCTGACTTTC. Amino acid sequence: CASSDSGANVLTF.

The CDR3 here is CASSLSILVGTYEQYF. The DNA for the CDR3 is TGTGCCAGCAGTTTGTCGATCCTAGTCGGGACCTACGAGCAGTACTTC. V is TRBV6-2 or TRBV6-3 and J is TRBJ2-7, with a tentative D call TRBD2 (5 bases). V was pared by 4 bases and J by 2 bases, with 18 bases between. The CDR3 runs to 16 residues. Germline CDR1 and CDR2: MNHEY and SVGEGT.

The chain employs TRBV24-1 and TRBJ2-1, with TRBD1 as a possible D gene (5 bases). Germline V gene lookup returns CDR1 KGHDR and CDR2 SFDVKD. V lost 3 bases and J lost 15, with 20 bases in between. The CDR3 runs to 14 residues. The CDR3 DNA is TGTGCCACCAGTGATCGACGGGTAGGGGCAGCTCCGTTCTTC. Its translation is CATSDRRVGAAPFF.

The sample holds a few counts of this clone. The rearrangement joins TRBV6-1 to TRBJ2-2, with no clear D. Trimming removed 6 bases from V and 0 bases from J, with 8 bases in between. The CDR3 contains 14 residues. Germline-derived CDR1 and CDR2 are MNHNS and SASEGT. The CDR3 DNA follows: TGTGCCAGCAGGACAAATTCGAACACCGGGGAGCTGTTTTTT. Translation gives CASRTNSNTGELFF.

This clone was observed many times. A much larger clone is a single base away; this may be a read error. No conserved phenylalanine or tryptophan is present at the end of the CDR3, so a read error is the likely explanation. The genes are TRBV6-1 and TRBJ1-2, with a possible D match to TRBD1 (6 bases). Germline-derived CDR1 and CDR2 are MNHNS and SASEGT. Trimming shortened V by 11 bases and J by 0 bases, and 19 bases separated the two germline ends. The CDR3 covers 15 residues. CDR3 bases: TGTGCCTGCAAGAAACAGGGTTCCTCTAACTATGGCTACACCCTC. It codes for CACKKQGSSNYGYTL.

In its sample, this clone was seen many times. CDR3 sequence (DNA): TGCAGCGCCAGGGGGGCTACCGGCTACACCTTC. As protein: CSARGATGYTF. The chain carries TRBV29-1 and TRBJ1-2, with TRBD1 matching over 7 bases. The CDR3 length is 11 residues. J gave up 8 bases and V 7 bases, and 7 bases lay outside the gene matches. The germline gives CDR1 SQVTM, CDR2 ANQGSEA.

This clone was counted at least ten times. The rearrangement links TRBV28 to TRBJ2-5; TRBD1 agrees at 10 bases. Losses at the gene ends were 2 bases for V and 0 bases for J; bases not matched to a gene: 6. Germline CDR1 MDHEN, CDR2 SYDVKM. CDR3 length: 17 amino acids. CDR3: CASSLLGTGDYQETQYF. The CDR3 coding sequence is TGTGCCAGCAGTTTACTCGGGACAGGGGATTACCAAGAGACCCAGTACTTC. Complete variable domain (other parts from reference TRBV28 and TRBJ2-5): DVKVTQSSRYLVKRTGEKVFLECVQDMDHENMFWYRQDPGLGLRLIYFSYDVKMKEKGDIPEGYSVSREKKERFSLILESASTNQTSMYLCASSLLGTGDYQETQYFGPGTRLLVL.

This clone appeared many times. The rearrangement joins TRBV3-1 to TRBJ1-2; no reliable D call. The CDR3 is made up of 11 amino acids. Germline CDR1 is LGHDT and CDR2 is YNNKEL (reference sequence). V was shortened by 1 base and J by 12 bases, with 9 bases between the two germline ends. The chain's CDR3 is CASSQGGGHTF. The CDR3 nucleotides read TGTGCCAGCAGCCAAGGCGGCGGCCACACCTTC.

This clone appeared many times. CDR3 DNA: TGTGCCAGCAGCTTAAGACTGGGCGGACCGGGGGAGACCCAGTACTTC. This sequence encodes CASSLRLGGPGETQYF. The V gene is TRBV7-2, the J gene TRBJ2-5, with D perhaps matching TRBD2 (5 bases). Trimming left V 2 bases short and J 5 bases short, with 18 bases between. CDR1 and CDR2 from the germline V gene are SGHTA and FQGNSA. This CDR3 has 16 residues.

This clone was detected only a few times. The CDR3: CASSEGASYNSPLHF. CDR3 DNA: TGTGCCAGCAGTGAGGGAGCATCCTATAATTCACCCCTCCACTTT. This chain uses TRBV2 with TRBJ1-6; D unresolved. V was pared by 3 bases and J by 1 base, with 7 bases between. Per the germline V gene, CDR1 is SNHLY and CDR2 is FYNNEI. The CDR3 is made up of 15 amino acids.

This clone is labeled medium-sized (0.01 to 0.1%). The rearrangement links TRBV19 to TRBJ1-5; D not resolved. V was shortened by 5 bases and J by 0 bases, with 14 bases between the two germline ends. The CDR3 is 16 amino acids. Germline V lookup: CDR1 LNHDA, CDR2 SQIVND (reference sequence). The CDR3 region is CASSRRVAYSNQPQHF. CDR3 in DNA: TGTGCCAGTAGTCGTAGGGTCGCGTATAGCAATCAGCCCCAGCATTTT.

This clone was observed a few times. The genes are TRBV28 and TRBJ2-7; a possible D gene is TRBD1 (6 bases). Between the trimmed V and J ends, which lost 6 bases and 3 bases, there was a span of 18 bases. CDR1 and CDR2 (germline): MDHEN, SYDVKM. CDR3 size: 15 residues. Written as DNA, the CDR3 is TGTGCCAGCAGGCCAATACAGGGATTAGGCTACGAGCAGTACTTC. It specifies CASRPIQGLGYEQYF.

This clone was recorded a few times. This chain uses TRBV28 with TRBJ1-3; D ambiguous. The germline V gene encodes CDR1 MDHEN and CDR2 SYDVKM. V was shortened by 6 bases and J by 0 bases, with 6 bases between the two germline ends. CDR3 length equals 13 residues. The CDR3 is CASSAPSGNTIYF. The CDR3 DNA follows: TGTGCCAGCAGCGCTCCCTCTGGAAACACCATATATTTT.

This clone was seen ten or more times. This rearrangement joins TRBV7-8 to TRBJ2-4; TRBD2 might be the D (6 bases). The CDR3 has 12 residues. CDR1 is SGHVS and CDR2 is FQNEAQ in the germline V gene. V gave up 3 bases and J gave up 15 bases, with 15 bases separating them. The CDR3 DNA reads TGTGCCAGCAGCTTCGACACCTTGGAGGGGTACTTC. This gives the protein CASSFDTLEGYF.

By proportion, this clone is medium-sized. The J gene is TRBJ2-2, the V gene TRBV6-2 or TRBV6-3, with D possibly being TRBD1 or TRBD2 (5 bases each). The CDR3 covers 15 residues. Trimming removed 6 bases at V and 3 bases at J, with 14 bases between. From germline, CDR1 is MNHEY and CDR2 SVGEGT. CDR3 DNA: TGTGCCAGCAGCTTCGGGACGCGGGACACCGGGGAGCTGTTTTTT. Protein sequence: CASSFGTRDTGELFF.

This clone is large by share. The CDR3 nucleotides read TGTGCCAGCAGCTGGACCATCCGGGCTGACTATGGCTACACCTTC. Its protein is CASSWTIRADYGYTF. The J gene is TRBJ1-2, the V gene TRBV7-8; no firm D call. V lost 4 bases and J lost 3, with 15 bases in between. Looked up from germline, CDR1 is SGHVS and CDR2 is FQNEAQ. CDR3 length equals 15 residues.

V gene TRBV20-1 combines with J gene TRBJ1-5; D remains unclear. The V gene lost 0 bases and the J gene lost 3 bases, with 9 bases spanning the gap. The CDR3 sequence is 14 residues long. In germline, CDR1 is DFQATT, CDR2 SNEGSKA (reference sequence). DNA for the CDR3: TGCAGTGCTAGAGACCCTCAACCCAATCAGCCCCAGCATTTT. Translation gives CSARDPQPNQPQHF.

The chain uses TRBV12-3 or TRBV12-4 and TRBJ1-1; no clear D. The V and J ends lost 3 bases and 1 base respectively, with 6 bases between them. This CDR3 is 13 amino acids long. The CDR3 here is CASSFKGNTEAFF. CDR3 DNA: TGTGCCAGCAGTTTTAAAGGGAACACTGAAGCTTTCTTT.

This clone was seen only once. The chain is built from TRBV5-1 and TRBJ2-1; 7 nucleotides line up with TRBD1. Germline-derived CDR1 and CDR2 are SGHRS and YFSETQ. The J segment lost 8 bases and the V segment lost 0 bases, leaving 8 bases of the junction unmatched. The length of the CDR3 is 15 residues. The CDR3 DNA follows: TGCGCCAGCAGCTTGGAGACAGGGCATCGCGATGAGCAGTTCTTC. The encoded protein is CASSLETGHRDEQFF.

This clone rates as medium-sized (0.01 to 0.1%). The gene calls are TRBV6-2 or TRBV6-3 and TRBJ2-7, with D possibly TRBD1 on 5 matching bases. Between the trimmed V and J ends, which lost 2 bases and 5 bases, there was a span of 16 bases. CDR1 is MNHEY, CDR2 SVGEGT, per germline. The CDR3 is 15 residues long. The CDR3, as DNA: TGTGCCAGCAGTTACAGGCAGGGCAGTCCCGACGAGCAGTACTTC. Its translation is CASSYRQGSPDEQYF.

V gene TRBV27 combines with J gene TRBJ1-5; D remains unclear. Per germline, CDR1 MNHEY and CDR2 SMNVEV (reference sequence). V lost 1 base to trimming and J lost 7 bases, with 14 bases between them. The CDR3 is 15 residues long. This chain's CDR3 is CASSLYGSFSQPQHF. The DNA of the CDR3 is TGTGCCAGCAGTTTATACGGGAGTTTTAGCCAGCCCCAGCATTTT.

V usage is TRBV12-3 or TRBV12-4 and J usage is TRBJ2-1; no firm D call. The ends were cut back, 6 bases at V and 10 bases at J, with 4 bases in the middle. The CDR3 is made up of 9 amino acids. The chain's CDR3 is CASSEEQFF. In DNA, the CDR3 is TGTGCCAGCAGCGAAGAGCAGTTCTTC.

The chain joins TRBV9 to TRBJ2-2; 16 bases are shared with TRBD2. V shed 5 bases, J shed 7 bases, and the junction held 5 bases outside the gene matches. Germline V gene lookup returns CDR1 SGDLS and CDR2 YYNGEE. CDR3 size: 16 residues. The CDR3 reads CASSGTSGRAYGELFF. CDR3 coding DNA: TGTGCCAGCAGTGGGACTAGCGGGAGGGCCTACGGGGAGCTGTTTTTT.